These 8 T cell receptor beta chains were sequenced from one sample in a study of cytomegalovirus exposure and HLA in healthy donors. The PCR used 60 Vbeta and 13 Jbeta primers. Sequencing was performed with immunoSEQ multiplex PCR; in TCRdb, only in-frame clones are kept and a portion is missing. The sample holds approximately 150,000 clones, roughly 70% seen once. Sequenced material: PBMCs. These TCRs come from a woman in her thirties or forties in good health and CMV-seropositive.

The CDR3 DNA reads TGTGCCAGCAGTTCCCCCGGACTAGCGGGAGGGACATGGGCAGATACGCAGTATTTT. Its protein product is CASSSPGLAGGTWADTQYF. The rearrangement uses TRBV28 and TRBJ2-3; 15 bases are a match to TRBD2. V lost 4 bases, J lost 4 bases, and 12 bases stayed unmatched. This CDR3 has 19 amino acids. The V gene's germline CDR1 is MDHEN and CDR2 SYDVKM.

The V call is TRBV18, the J call TRBJ2-7, with 9 bases aligning to TRBD2. The CDR3 length is 15 residues. CDR1 and CDR2 (germline): KGHSH, LQKENI. The V segment lost 2 bases and the J segment 6 bases; nucleotides outside the gene matches: 8. The CDR3: CASSPMIAGEGEQYF. CDR3 bases: TGTGCCAGCTCACCAATGATAGCGGGAGAGGGCGAGCAGTACTTC.

V usage is TRBV4-2 and J usage is TRBJ2-7; 7 nucleotides agree with TRBD2. CDR3 length: 16 residues. The germline CDR1 and CDR2 sequences are LGHNA and YNFKEQ. The V and J ends lost 2 bases and 3 bases, in that order; junction bases with no gene match: 10. This chain's CDR3 is CASSQYRSGADYEQYF. DNA of the CDR3: TGTGCCAGCAGCCAATATAGAAGCGGGGCCGACTACGAGCAGTACTTC.

This chain uses TRBV9 with TRBJ1-1, with D perhaps TRBD1 (5 bases). Germline values: CDR1 SGDLS, CDR2 YYNGEE. With 7 bases removed from V and 1 base from J, the gap between germline ends came to 14 bases. This CDR3 is built from 14 residues. In DNA, the CDR3 is TGTGCCAGCGTGGTGCGACAGCGGAACACTGAAGCTTTCTTT. This gives the protein CASVVRQRNTEAFF. Variable domain in full (rest from reference TRBV9 and TRBJ1-1): DSGVTQTPKHLITATGQRVTLRCSPRSGDLSVYWYQQSLDQGLQFLIQYYNGEERAKGNILERFSAQQFPDLHSELNLSSLELGDSALYFCASVVRQRNTEAFFGQGTRLTVV.

The chain links TRBV5-4 to TRBJ1-4; D may be TRBD1 (6 bases). The ends were cut back, 2 bases at V and 0 bases at J, with 11 bases in the middle. CDR3 size: 16 residues. Germline lookup yields CDR1 SGHNT and CDR2 YYREEE (reference sequence). This chain's CDR3 is CASSFTGLTTNEKLFF. CDR3 DNA sequence: TGTGCCAGCAGCTTCACAGGGTTAACAACTAATGAAAAACTGTTTTTT.

A few counts support this clone. This rearrangement joins TRBV25-1 to TRBJ2-1, with D possibly TRBD1 on 6 matching bases. This CDR3 spans 15 amino acids. Germline loops: CDR1 MGHDK, CDR2 SYGVNS. Trimming took off 3 bases at V and 2 bases at J, with 11 bases between the two ends. The DNA for the CDR3 is TGTGCCAGCAGTGACACAGGGCGGGCCTACAATGAGCAGTTCTTC. Its protein is CASSDTGRAYNEQFF.

Only a few counts were recorded for this clone. V is TRBV5-1 and J is TRBJ1-2; D unresolved. The germline V gene has CDR1 SGHRS and CDR2 YFSETQ. Trimming shortened V by 0 bases and J by 4 bases, and 22 bases separated the two germline ends. The CDR3 has 18 residues. The CDR3 is CASSLVSVGSPYSYGYTF. CDR3 nucleotide sequence: TGCGCCAGCAGCTTGGTCTCCGTGGGCAGCCCATACAGCTATGGCTACACCTTC. The full variable domain, rest sourced from reference TRBV5-1 and TRBJ1-2, is KAGVTQTPRYLIKTRGQQVTLSCSPISGHRSVSWYQQTPGQGLQFLFEYFSETQRNKGNFPGRFSGRQFSNSRSEMNVSTLELGDSALYLCASSLVSVGSPYSYGYTFGSGTRLTVV.

This sequence joins TRBV5-8 and TRBJ1-5; tentatively, D is TRBD1 (5 bases). The V gene lost 0 bases and the J gene lost 9 bases, with 22 bases spanning the gap. Germline V lookup: CDR1 SGHTS, CDR2 YDEGEE. This CDR3 has 17 residues. The CDR3 coding sequence is TGTGCCAGCAGCTTGGATGGGGGGAGGTGGCCCCCAGCGCCCCAGCATTTT. Translation: CASSLDGGRWPPAPQHF. The whole variable domain, remainder taken from reference TRBV5-8 and TRBJ1-5, is EAGVTQSPTHLIKTRGQQATLRCSPISGHTSVYWYQQALGLGLQFLLWYDEGEERNRGNFPPRFSGRQFPNYSSELNVNALELEDSALYLCASSLDGGRWPPAPQHFGDGTRLSIL.